The next 14 T cell receptor beta chains were all read from a single sample in a study of T cells in Graves' hyperthyroidism and ophthalmopathy. Researchers amplified the TCR beta CDR3 regions from RNA transcripts. RT-PCR in the first round (using the HTBI primer set) targeted the TCR CDR3. TCRdb passed the multiplex PCR reads through MiXCR, listing each CDR3 protein once. The table has 480,000 or so distinct CDR3 sequences, around 14% seen once. The sequencing sample was made of blood. Receptors originate from a woman between 18 and 29 years old with Graves' hyperthyroidism.

Notes on this clonotype: A much larger clone sits a single nucleotide away, making a read error possible. The chain links TRBV7-9 to TRBJ2-3; D gene unclear. CDR1 is SEHNR, CDR2 FQNEAQ, per germline (reference sequence). CDR3 size: 14 residues. The CDR3, as DNA: TGTGTCAGCAACCCCCCCACAGCCACAGATACGCAGTATTTT. Its protein is CVSNPPTATDTQYF.

CDR3 region: CASSPTEGMGGYEQYF. For the CDR3, the DNA is TGTGCCAGCAGTCCTACTGAAGGGATGGGAGGCTACGAGCAGTACTTC. J is TRBJ2-7 and V is TRBV27; TRBD2 is a possible D gene (6 bases). Germline CDR1 and CDR2: MNHEY and SMNVEV (reference sequence). The CDR3 runs to 16 residues. The V gene lost 5 bases and the J gene lost 3 bases, with 20 bases spanning the gap.

This clonotype was recorded once. The CDR3 sequence: CASSQDRDVNEKLFF. The CDR3 region has the DNA TGTGCCAGCAGCCAAGACAGGGACGTTAATGAAAAACTGTTTTTT. V is TRBV3-1 and J is TRBJ1-4; TRBD1 might be the D (5 bases). This CDR3 region has 15 residues. V was pared by 0 bases and J by 4 bases, with 9 bases between. Germline lookup yields CDR1 LGHDT and CDR2 YNNKEL (reference sequence).

The chain couples TRBV10-3 to TRBJ1-4; D gene unclear. V dropped 3 bases and J dropped 5 bases, with 7 bases sitting between them. In germline, CDR1 is ENHRY, CDR2 SYGVKD. The CDR3 covers 13 residues. CDR3 in amino acids: CAISDRENEKLFF. The CDR3 DNA is TGTGCCATCAGTGATCGGGAGAATGAAAAACTGTTTTTT.

This clonotype was detected a few times. V and J are TRBV4-1 and TRBJ1-1; no reliable D call. From germline, CDR1 is MGHRA and CDR2 YSYEKL. The CDR3 length is 15 residues. Deletions cut 1 base from V and 0 bases from J, with 9 bases between. CDR3: CASSQAMELNTEAFF. The CDR3 region has the DNA TGCGCCAGCAGCCAAGCGATGGAGTTGAACACTGAAGCTTTCTTT.

This clonotype has more than one count but fewer than ten. The chain has TRBV27 and TRBJ2-5, with 11 bases fitting TRBD2. The V gene end was trimmed by 1 base and the J gene end by 5 bases; junction bases not matched to a gene: 6. The CDR3 is made up of 16 amino acids. Germline assignment: CDR1 MNHEY and CDR2 SMNVEV (reference sequence). In DNA, the CDR3 is TGTGCCAGCAGTTTATTCGGGCTAGCGGGAGGCGAGACCCAGTACTTC. Translated: CASSLFGLAGGETQYF.

At least ten counts were recorded for this clonotype. The chain joins TRBV30 to TRBJ2-3, with TRBD2 matching over 9 bases. CDR3 size: 14 residues. Germline V gives CDR1 GTSNPN, CDR2 SVGIG (reference sequence). V was pared by 4 bases and J by 4 bases, with 6 bases of the junction left unmatched. CDR3 sequence reads: CAWTLAGVADTQYF. The CDR3 nucleotides are TGTGCCTGGACCTTAGCGGGAGTCGCAGATACGCAGTATTTT.

At least ten counts were recorded for this clonotype. V and J are TRBV27 and TRBJ2-1; the D gene could be TRBD1 or TRBD2 (6 bases each). Germline CDR1 and CDR2: MNHEY and SMNVEV (reference sequence). CDR3 length: 16 residues. V was cut by 3 bases and J by 8 bases, with 20 bases left in between. The CDR3 DNA sequence: TGTGCCAGCAGTTTCGAGGGGGGAGAGGGGGTCGATGAGCAGTTCTTC. As protein: CASSFEGGEGVDEQFF.

The table lists this clonotype with many counts. CDR3 nucleotide sequence: TGTGCCTGGAGGCTGGGACTAGCGGAGGCCACAGATACGCAGTATTTT. It specifies CAWRLGLAEATDTQYF. The chain uses TRBV30 and TRBJ2-3; TRBD2 agrees at 11 bases. Unmatched junction bases numbered 7, after V lost 3 bases and J lost 2 bases. The length of the CDR3 is 16 residues. CDR1 and CDR2 (germline): GTSNPN, SVGIG (reference sequence).

This clonotype was counted many times. V is TRBV20-1 and J is TRBJ2-3; no firm D call. V lost 3 bases, J lost 4 bases, and 8 bases lay in between. The germline CDR1 and CDR2 sequences are DFQATT and SNEGSKA (reference sequence). The CDR3 covers 12 residues. The chain's CDR3 is CSARRRPDTQYF. CDR3 DNA sequence: TGCAGTGCTAGGCGAAGACCAGATACGCAGTATTTT.

This clonotype was seen a few times. CDR3 loop: CASSVSGLSQPQHF. Written as DNA, the CDR3 is TGTGCCAGCAGTGTGTCAGGGCTAAGTCAGCCCCAGCATTTT. This chain joins TRBV6-1 and TRBJ1-5; a possible D gene is TRBD1 (5 bases). CDR1 is MNHNS and CDR2 is SASEGT in the germline V gene. This CDR3 comprises 14 residues. The V end was cut by 4 bases, the J end by 6 bases, with 13 bases between.

This clonotype was counted many times. This rearrangement joins TRBV7-2 to TRBJ1-1; the D is unclear. V dropped 5 bases and J dropped 2 bases, with 18 bases sitting between them. Per the germline V gene, CDR1 is SGHTA and CDR2 is FQGNSA. The CDR3 is made up of 16 amino acids. The CDR3 coding sequence is TGTGCCAGCAGCCAGCACGTAACCGGGAGAAACACTGAAGCTTTCTTT. Protein product: CASSQHVTGRNTEAFF.

This clonotype was observed many times. The CDR3: CASSVAGLAGELFF. The CDR3, as DNA: TGCGCCAGCAGTGTAGCGGGGCTGGCCGGGGAGCTGTTTTTT. The rearrangement joins TRBV10-1 to TRBJ2-2, with 8 bases fitting TRBD2. CDR1 and CDR2 (germline): WNHNN, SYGVQD (reference sequence). J was trimmed by 6 bases and V by 4 bases; bases with no gene match: 4. There are 14 residues in the CDR3.

In this sample, this clonotype turned up many times. J is TRBJ2-7 and V is TRBV14; perhaps D is TRBD1 or TRBD2 (6 bases each). Germline CDR1 SGHDN, CDR2 FVKESK. V was shortened by 1 base and J by 5 bases, with 12 bases between the two germline ends. This CDR3 spans 14 amino acids. The CDR3 protein is CASSQGGAHHEQYV. CDR3 in DNA: TGTGCCAGCAGCCAAGGGGGGGCCCACCACGAGCAGTACGTC.